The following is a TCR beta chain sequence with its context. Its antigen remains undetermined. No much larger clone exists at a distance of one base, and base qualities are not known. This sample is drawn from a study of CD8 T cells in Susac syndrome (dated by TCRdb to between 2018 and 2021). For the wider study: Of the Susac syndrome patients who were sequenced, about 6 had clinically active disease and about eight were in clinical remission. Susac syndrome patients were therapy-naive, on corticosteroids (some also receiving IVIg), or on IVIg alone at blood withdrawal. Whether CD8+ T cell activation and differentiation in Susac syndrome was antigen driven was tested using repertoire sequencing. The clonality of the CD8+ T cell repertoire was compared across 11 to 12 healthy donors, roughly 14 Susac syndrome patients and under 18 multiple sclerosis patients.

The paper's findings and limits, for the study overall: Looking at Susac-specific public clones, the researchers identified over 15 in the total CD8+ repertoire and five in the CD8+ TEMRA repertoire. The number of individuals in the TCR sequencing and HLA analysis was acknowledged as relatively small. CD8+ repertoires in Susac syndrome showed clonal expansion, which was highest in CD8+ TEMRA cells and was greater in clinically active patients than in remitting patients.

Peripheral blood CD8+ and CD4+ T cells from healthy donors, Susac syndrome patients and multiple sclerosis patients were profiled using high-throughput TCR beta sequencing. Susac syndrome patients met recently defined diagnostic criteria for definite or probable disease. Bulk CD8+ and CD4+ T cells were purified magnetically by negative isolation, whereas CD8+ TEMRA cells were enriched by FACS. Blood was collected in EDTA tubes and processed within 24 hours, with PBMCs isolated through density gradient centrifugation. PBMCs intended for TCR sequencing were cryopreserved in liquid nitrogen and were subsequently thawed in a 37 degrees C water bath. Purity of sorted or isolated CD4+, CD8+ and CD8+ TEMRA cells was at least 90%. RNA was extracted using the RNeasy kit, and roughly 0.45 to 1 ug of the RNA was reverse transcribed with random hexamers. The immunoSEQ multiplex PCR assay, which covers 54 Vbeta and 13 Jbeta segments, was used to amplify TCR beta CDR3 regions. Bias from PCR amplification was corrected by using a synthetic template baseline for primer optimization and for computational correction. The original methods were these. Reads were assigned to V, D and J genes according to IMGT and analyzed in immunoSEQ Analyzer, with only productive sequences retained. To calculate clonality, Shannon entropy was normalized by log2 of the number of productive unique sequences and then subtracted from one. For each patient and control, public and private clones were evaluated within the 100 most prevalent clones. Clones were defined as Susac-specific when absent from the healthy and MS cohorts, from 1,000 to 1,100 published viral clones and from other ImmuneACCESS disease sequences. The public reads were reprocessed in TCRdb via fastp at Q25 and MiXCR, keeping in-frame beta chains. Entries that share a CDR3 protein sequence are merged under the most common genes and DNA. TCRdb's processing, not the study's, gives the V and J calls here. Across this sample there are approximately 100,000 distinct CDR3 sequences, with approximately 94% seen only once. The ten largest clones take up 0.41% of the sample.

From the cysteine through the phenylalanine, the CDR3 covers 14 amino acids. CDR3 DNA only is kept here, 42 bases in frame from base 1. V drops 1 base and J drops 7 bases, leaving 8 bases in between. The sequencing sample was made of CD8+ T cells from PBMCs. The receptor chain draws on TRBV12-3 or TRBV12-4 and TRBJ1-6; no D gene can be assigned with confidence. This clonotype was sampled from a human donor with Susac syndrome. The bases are TGTGCCAGCAGTTTAGGAGGAGAAAATTCACCCCTCCACTTT. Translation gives CASSLGGENSPLHF.